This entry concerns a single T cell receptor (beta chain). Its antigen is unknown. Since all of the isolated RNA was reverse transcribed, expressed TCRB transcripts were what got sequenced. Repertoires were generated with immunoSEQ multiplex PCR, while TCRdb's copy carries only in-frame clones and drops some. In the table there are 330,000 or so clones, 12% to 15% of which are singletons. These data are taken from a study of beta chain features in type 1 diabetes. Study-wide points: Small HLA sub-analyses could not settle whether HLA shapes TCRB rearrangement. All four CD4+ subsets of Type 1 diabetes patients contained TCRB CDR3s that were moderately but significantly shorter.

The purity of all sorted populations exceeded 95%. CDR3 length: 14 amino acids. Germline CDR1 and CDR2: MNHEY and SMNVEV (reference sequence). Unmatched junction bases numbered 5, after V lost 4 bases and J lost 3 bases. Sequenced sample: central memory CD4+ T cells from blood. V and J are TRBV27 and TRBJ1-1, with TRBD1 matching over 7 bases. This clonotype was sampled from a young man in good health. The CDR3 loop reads CASSSSGGYTEAFF. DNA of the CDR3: TGTGCCAGCAGTTCCTCAGGGGGGTACACTGAAGCTTTCTTT.